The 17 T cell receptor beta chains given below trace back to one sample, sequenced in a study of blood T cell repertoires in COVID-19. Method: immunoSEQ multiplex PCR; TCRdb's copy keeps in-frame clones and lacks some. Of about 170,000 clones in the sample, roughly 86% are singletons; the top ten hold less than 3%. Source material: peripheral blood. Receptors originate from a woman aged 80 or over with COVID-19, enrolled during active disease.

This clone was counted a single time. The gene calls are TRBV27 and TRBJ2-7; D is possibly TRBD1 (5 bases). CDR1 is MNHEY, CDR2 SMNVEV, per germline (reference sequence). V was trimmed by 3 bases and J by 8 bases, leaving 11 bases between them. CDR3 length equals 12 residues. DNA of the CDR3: TGTGCCAGCAGTTTTACTGGGGCGAAGCAGTACTTC. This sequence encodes CASSFTGAKQYF.

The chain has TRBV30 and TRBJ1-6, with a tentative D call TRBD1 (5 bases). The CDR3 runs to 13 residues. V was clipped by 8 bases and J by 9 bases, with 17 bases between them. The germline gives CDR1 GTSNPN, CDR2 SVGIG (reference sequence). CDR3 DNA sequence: TGTGCCCTGGATCAGGCCCAGGGTTCACCCCTCCACTTT. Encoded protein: CALDQAQGSPLHF.

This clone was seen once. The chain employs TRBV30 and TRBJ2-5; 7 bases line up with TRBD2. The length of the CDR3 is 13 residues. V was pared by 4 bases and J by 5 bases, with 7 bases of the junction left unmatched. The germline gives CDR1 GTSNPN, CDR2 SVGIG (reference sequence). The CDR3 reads CAWKVAGVETQYF. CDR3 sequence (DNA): TGTGCCTGGAAGGTGGCGGGGGTGGAGACCCAGTACTTC.

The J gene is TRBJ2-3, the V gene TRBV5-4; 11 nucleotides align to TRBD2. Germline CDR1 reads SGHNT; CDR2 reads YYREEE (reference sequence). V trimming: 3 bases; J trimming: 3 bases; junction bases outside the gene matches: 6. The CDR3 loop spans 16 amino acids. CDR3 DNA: TGTGCCAGCAGCTGGCCGGGACTAGCGGTGACAGATACGCAGTATTTT. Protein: CASSWPGLAVTDTQYF.

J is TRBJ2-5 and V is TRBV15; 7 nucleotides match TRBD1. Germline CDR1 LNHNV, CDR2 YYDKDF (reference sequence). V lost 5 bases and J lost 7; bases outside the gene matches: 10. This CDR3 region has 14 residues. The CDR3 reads CATSVGTDLGTQYF. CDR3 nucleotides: TGTGCCACCAGCGTCGGGACAGACCTAGGGACCCAGTACTTC.

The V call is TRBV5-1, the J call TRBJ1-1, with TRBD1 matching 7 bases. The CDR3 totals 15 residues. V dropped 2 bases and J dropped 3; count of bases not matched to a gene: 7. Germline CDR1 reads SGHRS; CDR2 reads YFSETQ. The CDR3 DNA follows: TGCGCCAGCAGCTTAGAGGGGGCATGGGACACTGAAGCTTTCTTT. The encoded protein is CASSLEGAWDTEAFF.

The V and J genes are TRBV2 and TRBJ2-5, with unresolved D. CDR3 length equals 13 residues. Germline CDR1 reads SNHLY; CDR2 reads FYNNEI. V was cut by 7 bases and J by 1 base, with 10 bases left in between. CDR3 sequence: CASTRQSQETQYF. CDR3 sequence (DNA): TGTGCCAGCACCCGACAATCCCAAGAGACCCAGTACTTC.

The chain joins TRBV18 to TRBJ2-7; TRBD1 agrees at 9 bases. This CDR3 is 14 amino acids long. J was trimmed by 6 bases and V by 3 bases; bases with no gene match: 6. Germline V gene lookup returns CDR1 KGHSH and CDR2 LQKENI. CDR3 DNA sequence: TGTGCCAGCTCACCGGGACAGGGTTTTATCGAGCAGTACTTC. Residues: CASSPGQGFIEQYF.

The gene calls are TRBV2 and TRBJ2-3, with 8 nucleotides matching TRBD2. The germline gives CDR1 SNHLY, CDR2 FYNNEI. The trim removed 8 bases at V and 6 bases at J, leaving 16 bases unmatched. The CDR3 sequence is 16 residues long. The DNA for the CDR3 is TGTGCCAGCGGCAGGGTAGAGCGGGAGTCCCAGGATACGCAGTATTTT. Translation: CASGRVERESQDTQYF.

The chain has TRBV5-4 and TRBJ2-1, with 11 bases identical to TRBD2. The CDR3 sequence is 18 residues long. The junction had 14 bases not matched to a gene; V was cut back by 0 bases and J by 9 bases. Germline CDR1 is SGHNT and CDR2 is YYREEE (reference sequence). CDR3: CASSLASTSGSRLGEQFF. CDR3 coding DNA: TGTGCCAGCAGCTTGGCCTCTACTAGCGGGAGTAGACTCGGTGAGCAGTTCTTC.

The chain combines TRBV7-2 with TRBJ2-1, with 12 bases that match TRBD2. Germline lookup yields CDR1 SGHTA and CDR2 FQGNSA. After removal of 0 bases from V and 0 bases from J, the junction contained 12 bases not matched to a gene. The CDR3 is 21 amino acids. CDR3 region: CASSLALFGLAGSSSYNEQFF. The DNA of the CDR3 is TGTGCCAGCAGCTTAGCGTTATTCGGACTAGCGGGGTCGAGCTCCTACAATGAGCAGTTCTTC.

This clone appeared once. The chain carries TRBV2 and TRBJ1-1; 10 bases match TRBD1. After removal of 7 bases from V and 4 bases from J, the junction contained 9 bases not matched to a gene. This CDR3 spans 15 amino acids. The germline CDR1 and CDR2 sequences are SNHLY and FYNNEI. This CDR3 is CASKQPGQGSTEAFF. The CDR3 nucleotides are TGTGCCAGCAAACAACCGGGACAGGGGAGCACTGAAGCTTTCTTT.

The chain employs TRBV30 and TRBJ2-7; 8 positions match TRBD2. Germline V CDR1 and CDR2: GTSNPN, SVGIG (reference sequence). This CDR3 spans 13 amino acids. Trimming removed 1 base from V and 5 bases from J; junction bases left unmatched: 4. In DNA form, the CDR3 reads TGTGCCTGGAGTGCAGGACTAGCCCACGAGCAGTACTTC. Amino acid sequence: CAWSAGLAHEQYF.

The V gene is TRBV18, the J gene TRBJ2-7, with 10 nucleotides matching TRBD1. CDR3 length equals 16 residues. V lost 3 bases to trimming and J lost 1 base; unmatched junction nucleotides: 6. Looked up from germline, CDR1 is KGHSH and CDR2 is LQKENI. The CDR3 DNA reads TGTGCCAGCTCACCGAACCGACAGGGGGCATCCTACGAGCAGTACTTC. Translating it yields CASSPNRQGASYEQYF.

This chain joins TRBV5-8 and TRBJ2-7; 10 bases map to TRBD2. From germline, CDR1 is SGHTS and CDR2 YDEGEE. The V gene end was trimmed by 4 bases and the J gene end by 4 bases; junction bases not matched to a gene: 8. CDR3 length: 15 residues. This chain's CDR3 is CASSPRTSGVYEQYF. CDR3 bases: TGTGCCAGCAGCCCCCGGACTAGCGGAGTTTACGAGCAGTACTTC.

CDR3 DNA: TGTGCCAGCAGCGTAACGGGACTAGCGGGTAGCGAGCAGTACTTC. It yields the protein CASSVTGLAGSEQYF. The rearrangement uses TRBV9 and TRBJ2-7; 12 positions agree with TRBD2. Germline lookup yields CDR1 SGDLS and CDR2 YYNGEE. The CDR3 spans 15 residues. Trimming removed 1 base from V and 6 bases from J; junction bases left unmatched: 5.

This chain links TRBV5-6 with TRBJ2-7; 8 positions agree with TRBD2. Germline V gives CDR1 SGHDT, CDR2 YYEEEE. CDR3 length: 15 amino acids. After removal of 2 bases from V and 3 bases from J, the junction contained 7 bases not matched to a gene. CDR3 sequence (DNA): TGTGCCAGCAGCTTCCCCGGGAGGGCCAGCTACGAGCAGTACTTC. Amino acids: CASSFPGRASYEQYF.